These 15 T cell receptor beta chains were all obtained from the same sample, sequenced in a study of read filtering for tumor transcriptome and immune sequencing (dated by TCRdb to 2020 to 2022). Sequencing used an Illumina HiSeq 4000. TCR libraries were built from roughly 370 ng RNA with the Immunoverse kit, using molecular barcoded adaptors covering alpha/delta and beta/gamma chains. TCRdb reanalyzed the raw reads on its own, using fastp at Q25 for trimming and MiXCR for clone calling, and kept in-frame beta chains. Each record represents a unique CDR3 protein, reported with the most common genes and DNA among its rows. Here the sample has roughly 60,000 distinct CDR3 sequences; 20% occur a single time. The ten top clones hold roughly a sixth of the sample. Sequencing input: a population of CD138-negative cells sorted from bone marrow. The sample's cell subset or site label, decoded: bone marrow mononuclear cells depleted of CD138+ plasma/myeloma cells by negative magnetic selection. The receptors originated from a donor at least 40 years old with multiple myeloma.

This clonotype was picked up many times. The CDR3 here is CASSHPGQGLFF. The CDR3 region has the DNA TGCGCCAGCAGCCACCCGGGACAGGGGCTGTTTTTT. This chain uses TRBV4-1 with TRBJ1-4; 10 bases agree with TRBD1. In germline, CDR1 is MGHRA, CDR2 YSYEKL. The V gene end was trimmed by 3 bases and the J gene end by 14 bases; junction bases not matched to a gene: 3. CDR3 length: 12 amino acids.

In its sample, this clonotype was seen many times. The CDR3: CASSFSGGRTGELFF. Written as DNA, the CDR3 is TGTGCCAGCTCATTCTCAGGGGGCCGAACCGGGGAGCTGTTTTTT. This sequence joins TRBV18 and TRBJ2-2; the match to TRBD1 covers 8 bases. Germline lookup yields CDR1 KGHSH and CDR2 LQKENI. CDR3 length: 15 residues. V trimming: 5 bases; J trimming: 5 bases; junction bases outside the gene matches: 7.

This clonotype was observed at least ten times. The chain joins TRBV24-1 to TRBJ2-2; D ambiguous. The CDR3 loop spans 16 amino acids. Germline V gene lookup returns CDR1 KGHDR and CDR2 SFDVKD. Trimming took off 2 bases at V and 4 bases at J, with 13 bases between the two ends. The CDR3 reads CATSDWGGSRTGELFF. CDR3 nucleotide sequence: TGTGCCACCAGTGATTGGGGTGGTAGTCGCACCGGGGAGCTGTTTTTT.

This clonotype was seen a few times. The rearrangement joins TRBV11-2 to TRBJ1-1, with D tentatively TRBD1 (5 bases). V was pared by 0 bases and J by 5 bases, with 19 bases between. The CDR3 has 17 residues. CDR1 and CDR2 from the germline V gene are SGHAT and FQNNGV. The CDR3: CASSLDLGATGWTEAFF. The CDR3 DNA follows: TGTGCCAGCAGCTTAGATCTCGGGGCCACGGGGTGGACTGAAGCTTTCTTT.

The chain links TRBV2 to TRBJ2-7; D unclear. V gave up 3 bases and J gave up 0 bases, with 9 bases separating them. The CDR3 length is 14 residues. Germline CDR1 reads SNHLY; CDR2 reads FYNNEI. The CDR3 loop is CASSDWAGSYEQYF. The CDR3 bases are TGTGCCAGCAGTGATTGGGCAGGCTCCTACGAGCAGTACTTC.

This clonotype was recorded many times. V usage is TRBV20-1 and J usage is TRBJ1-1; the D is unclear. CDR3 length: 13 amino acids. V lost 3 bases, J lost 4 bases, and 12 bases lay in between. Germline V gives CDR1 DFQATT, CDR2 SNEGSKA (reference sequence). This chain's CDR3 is CSARAPDGTEAFF. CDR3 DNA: TGCAGTGCTAGGGCCCCCGATGGCACTGAAGCTTTCTTT.

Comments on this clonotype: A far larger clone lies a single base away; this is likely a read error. CDR3 protein: CASSQDPSPGQGFGTQYF. In DNA, the CDR3 is TGCGCCAGCAGCCAAGATCCCTCCCCGGGACAGGGGTTTGGGACGCAGTATTTT. The chain joins TRBV4-1 to TRBJ1-4; 10 positions match TRBD1. The better agreement between TRBJ2-3 and the DNA end casts doubt on the J call. The germline gives CDR1 MGHRA, CDR2 YSYEKL. The CDR3 covers 18 residues.

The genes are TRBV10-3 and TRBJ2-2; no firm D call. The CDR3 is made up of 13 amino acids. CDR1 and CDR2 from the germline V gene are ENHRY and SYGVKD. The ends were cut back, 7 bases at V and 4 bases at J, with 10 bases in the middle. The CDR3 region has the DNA TGTGCCATCATGGACCGGGTCACCGGGGAGCTGTTTTTT. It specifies CAIMDRVTGELFF.

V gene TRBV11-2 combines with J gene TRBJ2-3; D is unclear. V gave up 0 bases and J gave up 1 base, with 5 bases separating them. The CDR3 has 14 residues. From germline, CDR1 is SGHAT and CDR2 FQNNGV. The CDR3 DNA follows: TGTGCCAGCAGCTTAGAGCATGGCACAGATACGCAGTATTTT. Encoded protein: CASSLEHGTDTQYF.

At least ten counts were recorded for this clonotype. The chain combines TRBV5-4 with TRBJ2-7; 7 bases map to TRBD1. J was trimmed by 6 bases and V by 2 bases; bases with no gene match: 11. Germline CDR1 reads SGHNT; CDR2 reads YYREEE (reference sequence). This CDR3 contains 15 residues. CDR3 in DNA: TGTGCCAGCAGCTTTCTTCAGGGGGTTCGGAGCGAGCAGTACTTC. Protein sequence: CASSFLQGVRSEQYF. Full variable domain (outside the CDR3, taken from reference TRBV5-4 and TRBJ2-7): ETGVTQSPTHLIKTRGQQVTLRCSSQSGHNTVSWYQQALGQGPQFIFQYYREEENGRGNFPPRFSGLQFPNYSSELNVNALELDDSALYLCASSFLQGVRSEQYFGPGTRLTVT.

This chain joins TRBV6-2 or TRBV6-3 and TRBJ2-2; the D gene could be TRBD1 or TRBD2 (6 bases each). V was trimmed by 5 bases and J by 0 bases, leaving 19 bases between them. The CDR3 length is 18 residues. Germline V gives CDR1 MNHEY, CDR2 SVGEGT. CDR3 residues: CASSPLVGGPSNTGELFF. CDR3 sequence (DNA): TGTGCCAGCAGTCCCCTGGTTGGGGGGCCCTCGAACACCGGGGAGCTGTTTTTT.

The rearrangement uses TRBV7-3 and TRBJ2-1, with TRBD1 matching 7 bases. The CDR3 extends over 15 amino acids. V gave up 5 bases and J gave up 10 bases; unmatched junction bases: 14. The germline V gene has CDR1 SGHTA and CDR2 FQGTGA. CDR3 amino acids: CASSRDRDRANEQFF. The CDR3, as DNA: TGTGCCAGCAGCCGAGACCGGGACAGAGCGAACGAGCAGTTCTTC.

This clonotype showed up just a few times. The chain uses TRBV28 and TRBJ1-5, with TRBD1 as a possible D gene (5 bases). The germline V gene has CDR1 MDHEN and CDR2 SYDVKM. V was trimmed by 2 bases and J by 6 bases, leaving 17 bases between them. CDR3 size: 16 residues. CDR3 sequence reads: CASSLRGRVNGQPQHF. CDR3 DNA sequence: TGTGCCAGCAGTTTAAGGGGCCGGGTTAATGGTCAGCCCCAGCATTTT.

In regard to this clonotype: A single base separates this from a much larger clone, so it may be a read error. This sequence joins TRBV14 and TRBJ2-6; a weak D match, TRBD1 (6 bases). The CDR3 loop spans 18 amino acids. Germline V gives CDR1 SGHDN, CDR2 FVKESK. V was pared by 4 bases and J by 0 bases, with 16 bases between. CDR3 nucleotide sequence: TGTGCCAGCAGCCCATCAGGGGCAGGGTACTCTGGGGCCAACGTCCTGACTTTC. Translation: CASSPSGAGYSGANVLTF.

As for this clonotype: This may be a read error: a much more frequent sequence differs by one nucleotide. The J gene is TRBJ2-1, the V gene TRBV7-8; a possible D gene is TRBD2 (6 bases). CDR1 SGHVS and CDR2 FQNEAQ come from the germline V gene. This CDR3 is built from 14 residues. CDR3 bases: TGTGCCTGCAGCTTAGATTTTGCGGGAACTGAGCAGTTCTTC. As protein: CACSLDFAGTEQFF.